What follows are 10 T cell receptor beta chains derived from one specimen sequenced in a study of OX40 agonist ivuxolimab in advanced cancers. The method was immunoSEQ multiplex PCR; TCRdb's version includes in-frame clones alone and lacks a portion of them. The table has roughly 80,000 clones, under 90% seen once. The sample here was CD4+ or CD8+ T cells sorted from blood, taken in a trial of the OX40 agonist ivuxolimab. Receptor source: an adult with an advanced solid tumor such as melanoma, head and neck, liver or kidney cancer.

The gene calls are TRBV4-1 and TRBJ2-1; tentatively, D is TRBD1 (6 bases). V dropped 2 bases and J dropped 8 bases, with 13 bases sitting between them. CDR1 is MGHRA, CDR2 YSYEKL, per germline. The CDR3 extends over 14 amino acids. DNA of the CDR3: TGCGCCAGCAGCCAACGGTCACAGGGTGATGAGCAGTTCTTC. It codes for CASSQRSQGDEQFF.

This clone was seen only once. V and J are TRBV29-1 and TRBJ1-5; 7 nucleotides agree with TRBD1. CDR1 and CDR2 (germline): SQVTM, ANQGSEA. This CDR3 is 14 amino acids long. The junction had 7 bases not matched to a gene; V was cut back by 3 bases and J by 5 bases. The CDR3 sequence: CSVEVTGSHQPQHF. As DNA, the CDR3 is TGCAGCGTTGAGGTGACAGGGAGCCATCAGCCCCAGCATTTT.

CDR3 in DNA: TGTGCCAGCAGCTTAGATTCAGATACGCAGTATTTT. Translation gives CASSLDSDTQYF. The rearrangement joins TRBV11-2 to TRBJ2-3, with D uncertain. The germline CDR1 and CDR2 sequences are SGHAT and FQNNGV. The CDR3 totals 12 residues. Trimming pared 0 bases from V and 4 bases from J, leaving 2 bases between.

V and J are TRBV4-2 and TRBJ1-4; 10 nucleotides agree with TRBD1. Losses at the gene ends were 5 bases for V and 5 bases for J; bases not matched to a gene: 5. The CDR3 extends over 15 amino acids. The V gene's germline CDR1 is LGHNA and CDR2 YNFKEQ. The CDR3 is CASSGRTGGNEKLFF. The CDR3 DNA sequence: TGTGCCAGCAGCGGCCGGACAGGGGGGAATGAAAAACTGTTTTTT.

This chain connects TRBV29-1 to TRBJ1-4, with TRBD1 as a possible D gene (5 bases). The germline V and J ends were trimmed by 0 bases and 5 bases, with 10 bases remaining between them. Per germline, CDR1 SQVTM and CDR2 ANQGSEA. This CDR3 spans 14 amino acids. CDR3 loop: CSVEDGSGNEKLFF. CDR3 bases: TGCAGCGTTGAAGACGGATCAGGGAATGAAAAACTGTTTTTT. The variable domain in full, with the rest retrieved from reference TRBV29-1 and TRBJ1-4, is SAVISQKPSRDICQRGTSLTIQCQVDSQVTMMFWYRQQPGQSLTLIATANQGSEATYESGFVIDKFPISRPNLTFSTLTVSNMSPEDSSIYLCSVEDGSGNEKLFFGSGTQLSVL.

The chain couples TRBV6-1 to TRBJ1-3, with D perhaps matching TRBD1 (5 bases). CDR1 and CDR2 from the germline V gene are MNHNS and SASEGT. The CDR3 spans 14 residues. The V end lost 0 bases, the J end lost 8 bases, and 11 bases lay between the germline ends. The CDR3 protein is CASSEARGRDTIYF. DNA for the CDR3: TGTGCCAGCAGTGAAGCGCGGGGACGAGACACCATATATTTT.

This clone appeared once. This rearrangement joins TRBV11-2 to TRBJ1-3, with 7 bases that match TRBD1. The CDR3 totals 16 residues. The germline V gene encodes CDR1 SGHAT and CDR2 FQNNGV. V trimming: 4 bases; J trimming: 2 bases; junction bases outside the gene matches: 8. The CDR3 coding sequence is TGTGCCAGCAGCTCTGGGGGCAGGGGGACTGGAAACACCATATATTTT. As protein: CASSSGGRGTGNTIYF.

The chain uses TRBV19 and TRBJ1-2; no firm D call. The CDR3 runs to 13 residues. V was clipped by 0 bases and J by 5 bases, with 7 bases between them. Germline V gives CDR1 LNHDA, CDR2 SQIVND (reference sequence). The CDR3 loop is CASSIDGLYGYTF. CDR3 DNA sequence: TGTGCCAGTAGTATAGACGGACTATATGGCTACACCTTC.

This chain connects TRBV18 to TRBJ1-6; 8 bases are a match to TRBD1. CDR1 is KGHSH, CDR2 LQKENI, per germline. V was pared by 2 bases and J by 6 bases, with 9 bases of the junction left unmatched. CDR3 length: 17 amino acids. CDR3 region: CASSPFGQGAGNSPLHF. In DNA, the CDR3 is TGTGCCAGCTCACCATTCGGGCAGGGGGCAGGTAATTCACCCCTCCACTTT.

This clone was seen more than once but under ten times. The J gene is TRBJ1-5, the V gene TRBV30, with a possible D match to TRBD1 (6 bases). Looked up from germline, CDR1 is GTSNPN and CDR2 is SVGIG (reference sequence). This CDR3 is 13 amino acids long. V lost 2 bases and J 4 bases, leaving 9 bases between the germline ends. CDR3 region: CAWSTGQNQPQHF. The CDR3 nucleotides are TGTGCCTGGAGTACCGGACAGAATCAGCCCCAGCATTTT.